This TCR beta chain was documented in a study of spatial heterogeneity in lung cancer. A word on this clonotype: The antigen is undetermined.

Time point given: sample taken at primary tumor resection. Samples came from roughly 70 TRACERx patients with untreated early-stage lung cancer. The study sequenced unsorted whole RNA from tumor, nontumor lung or frozen PBMC. Germline V gene data show CDR1 as MNHEY and CDR2 as SMNVEV (reference sequence). This CDR3 contains 20 residues. With V trimmed by 2 bases and J by 3 bases, 17 bases remained unmatched. TCRdb passed the 5' RACE reads through MiXCR, listing each CDR3 protein once. The sample consists of 6,000 to 7,500 distinct CDR3 sequences, more than 12% of them appearing once. General study findings and limits: Tumoral mutation counts were tracked by counts of expanded intratumoral alpha and beta TCRs.

The V call is TRBV27, the J call TRBJ2-2, with TRBD1 matching over 8 bases. This receptor was identified in a male donor with early-stage non-small cell lung cancer. The sequenced sample was lung tumor tissue, obtained at surgery. CDR3 coding DNA: TGTGCCAGCAGTTTACTCCCCCTCGGACAGGGTGCTGGCTACACCGGGGAGCTGTTTTTT. It yields the protein CASSLLPLGQGAGYTGELFF.